The next 29 T cell receptor beta chains were all read from a single sample in a study of immune characterization of retroperitoneal liposarcoma (dated by TCRdb to the late 2010s). Library preparation employed PCR. TCRdb shows the sequencer as NextSeq 500. The public sequencing data were trimmed at Q25 with fastp and processed into clonotypes with MiXCR by TCRdb, which kept only in-frame beta chains. Each entry merges the rows of one CDR3 protein and shows their most common DNA and genes. The sample profile shows approximately 4,400 distinct CDR3 sequences; 35% to 45% of them were found once. Roughly 30% of the sample is taken by the ten largest. Sequencing was done on a sample of tumor tissue. Receptors originate from a male donor with retroperitoneal liposarcoma.

This clonotype was observed a few times. The V gene is TRBV12-3 or TRBV12-4, the J gene TRBJ1-1, with unresolved D. The CDR3 spans 15 residues. V lost 6 bases and J lost 0, with 14 bases in between. CDR3 residues: CASSSPEVMNTEAFF. The CDR3 region has the DNA TGTGCCAGCAGCTCCCCGGAGGTCATGAACACTGAAGCTTTCTTT.

By proportion, this clonotype is medium-sized. CDR3 region: CASGRQGYNEQFF. The CDR3 bases are TGTGCCAGCGGCCGACAGGGGTACAATGAGCAGTTCTTC. This chain joins TRBV12-3 or TRBV12-4 and TRBJ2-1, with 8 bases matching TRBD1. With V trimmed by 8 bases and J by 4 bases, 4 bases remained unmatched. The CDR3 is 13 residues long.

The sample holds many counts of this clonotype. As DNA, the CDR3 is TGTGCCAGCAGACTATGGGCTTTCGAGGGATTTCGGACAGATACGCAGTATTTT. Its protein product is CASRLWAFEGFRTDTQYF. The rearrangement uses TRBV12-3 or TRBV12-4 and TRBJ2-3; the D gene is possibly TRBD2 (5 bases). This CDR3 is 18 amino acids long. Trimming pared 6 bases from V and 3 bases from J, leaving 25 bases between.

The J gene is TRBJ2-3, the V gene TRBV6-4; D is unclear. The CDR3 sequence is 14 residues long. Germline assignment: CDR1 MRHNA and CDR2 SNTAGT. V was clipped by 4 bases and J by 3 bases, with 11 bases between them. The CDR3 region has the DNA TGTGCCAGCAGTGGGGATTCCGGGACAGATACGCAGTATTTT. This codes for CASSGDSGTDTQYF.

The chain recombines TRBV6-1 with TRBJ2-1; D is ambiguous. This CDR3 comprises 11 residues. Trimming shortened V by 8 bases and J by 10 bases, and 12 bases separated the two germline ends. Looked up from germline, CDR1 is MNHNS and CDR2 is SASEGT. CDR3 coding DNA: TGTGCCAGCGGGCAGACCTACGAGCAGTTCTTC. Its translation is CASGQTYEQFF.

Within the sample, this clonotype is medium-sized (0.01 to 0.1%). The rearrangement joins TRBV7-6 to TRBJ1-1; 7 nucleotides align to TRBD1. This CDR3 has 15 residues. The germline V gene encodes CDR1 SGHVS and CDR2 FNYEAQ. V shed 5 bases and J 0 bases; nucleotides not matched to a gene: 6. The chain's CDR3 is CASSLQTGLNTEAFF. As DNA, the CDR3 is TGTGCCAGCAGCCTCCAGACAGGGTTGAACACTGAAGCTTTCTTT.

Ten or more counts support this clonotype. The chain combines TRBV25-1 with TRBJ2-6; 12 bases are a match to TRBD2. The CDR3 length is 19 residues. With V trimmed by 6 bases and J by 4 bases, 13 bases remained unmatched. The V gene's germline CDR1 is MGHDK and CDR2 SYGVNS. CDR3 DNA: TGTGCCAGCAGCGACATACTAGCGGGAGGCCCCTCCGGGGCCAACGTCCTGACTTTC. Amino acids: CASSDILAGGPSGANVLTF.

The CDR3 DNA is TGTGCCAGCAGGGGGGGGGACTCTGGGGCCAACGTCCTGACTTTC. Protein: CASRGGDSGANVLTF. The chain recombines TRBV6-1 with TRBJ2-6, with 7 bases aligning to TRBD2. Trimming removed 6 bases from V and 0 bases from J; junction bases left unmatched: 2. This CDR3 contains 15 residues. Germline CDR1 and CDR2: MNHNS and SASEGT.

This clonotype was found a few times. The chain uses TRBV12-3 or TRBV12-4 and TRBJ2-1; 12 nucleotides match TRBD2. The J call may be in error: the DNA end matches TRBJ2-7 better. The CDR3 covers 22 residues. CDR3 sequence reads: CASSSSPGLAGGRQRLHNEQYF. The CDR3 DNA follows: TGTGCCAGCAGTTCCTCCCCGGGGCTAGCGGGGGGGCGGCAGCGATTACACAATGAGCAGTACTTC.

This clonotype was counted a few times. The chain has TRBV2 and TRBJ2-1; possibly TRBD1 for D (6 bases). The tail of the sequence fits TRBJ2-7 better, so the J call may be wrong. The germline V gene encodes CDR1 SNHLY and CDR2 FYNNEI. This CDR3 has 12 amino acids. CDR3 in DNA: TGTGCCAGCACCCCACAGGGCTACGAGCAGTACTTC. Protein product: CASTPQGYEQYF.

The J gene is TRBJ1-1, the V gene TRBV4-1, with TRBD1 matching over 7 bases. Trimming at V came to 4 bases and at J to 7 bases, leaving 6 bases not matched to a gene. From germline, CDR1 is MGHRA and CDR2 YSYEKL. CDR3 size: 13 residues. In DNA, the CDR3 is TGCGCCAGCAGCCTTTCCCGGGACAGTGAAGCTTTCTTT. Its protein product is CASSLSRDSEAFF.

This clonotype was seen a single time. The final CDR3 position lacks the conserved phenylalanine or tryptophan, pointing to a likely read error. It is unclear where the CDR3 begins or ends on the DNA, so no DNA is shown, and the CDR3 is as TCRdb lists it. The gene calls are TRBV11-3 and TRBJ2-1; TRBD1, as called in the table, went unchecked against the DNA. The germline gives CDR1 SGHNT, CDR2 YENEEA. The CDR3 length equals 11 residues, ends included. The CDR3 is CASRLMGQRYS.

In this sample, this clonotype turned up a few times. The CDR3 DNA follows: TGTGCCAGCAGTGACAGGGCAGGGGGCCTGTTGGGTGAGCAGTTCTTC. This sequence encodes CASSDRAGGLLGEQFF. The V call is TRBV6-1, the J call TRBJ2-1, with 8 positions matching TRBD1. Germline CDR1 is MNHNS and CDR2 is SASEGT. The CDR3 length is 16 residues. With V trimmed by 3 bases and J by 9 bases, 13 bases remained unmatched.

This clonotype was picked up a small number of times. The gene calls are TRBV27 and TRBJ2-1; 14 bases fit TRBD2. The J call may be wrong; the DNA end is better matched by TRBJ2-7. The germline V gene has CDR1 MNHEY and CDR2 SMNVEV (reference sequence). The CDR3 is 17 amino acids. Here the CDR3 DNA reads TGTGCCAGTACAGCTGGGACTAGCGGGAGTTCCTACAATGAGCAGTACTTC. Translating gives CASTAGTSGSSYNEQYF.

This clonotype occurred once. The J gene is TRBJ2-1, the V gene TRBV6-1, with a weak D call TRBD1 (5 bases). The DNA matches TRBJ2-5 better at its end, which makes the J call doubtful. The CDR3 is 15 residues long. Germline assignment: CDR1 MNHNS and CDR2 SASEGT. The CDR3 region is CASSEVGRGWETQYF. CDR3 nucleotides: TGTGCCAGCAGTGAAGTGGGTAGGGGCTGGGAGACCCAGTACTTC.

The chain uses TRBV12-3 or TRBV12-4 and TRBJ2-7, with 8 bases identical to TRBD1. This CDR3 region has 18 residues. The V and J ends lost 3 bases and 3 bases, in that order; junction bases with no gene match: 16. The chain's CDR3 is CASSLVIRGTGRIYEQYF. The CDR3 region has the DNA TGTGCCAGCAGTTTGGTAATTCGGGGGACAGGTCGTATCTACGAGCAGTACTTC.

The chain has TRBV6-8 and TRBJ2-7; 8 nucleotides line up with TRBD2. The CDR3 runs 14 residues. Germline CDR1 and CDR2: MNHGY and SAAAGT. Unmatched junction bases numbered 3, after V lost 5 bases and J lost 0 bases. The CDR3 loop is CASSTGTSSYEQYF. The CDR3 DNA is TGTGCCAGCAGTACGGGGACTAGCTCCTACGAGCAGTACTTC.

The genes are TRBV7-7 and TRBJ2-1; the D is unclear. V was clipped by 1 base and J by 6 bases, with 7 bases between them. Germline CDR1 and CDR2: SSHAT and FNYEAQ (reference sequence). The CDR3 has 13 amino acids. The CDR3 sequence: CASSLVLFNEQFF. CDR3 nucleotides: TGTGCCAGCAGCTTAGTGCTCTTCAATGAGCAGTTCTTC. Using reference TRBV7-7 and TRBJ2-1 for the parts outside the CDR3, the full variable domain is GAGVSQSPRYKVTKRGQDVTLRCDPISSHATLYWYQQALGQGPEFLTYFNYEAQPDKSGLPSDRFSAERPEGSISTLTIQRTEQRDSAMYRCASSLVLFNEQFFGPGTRLTVL.

This chain links TRBV6-1 with TRBJ2-1, with D possibly matching TRBD1 (5 bases). V lost 1 base and J 4 bases, leaving 8 bases between the germline ends. Germline CDR1 and CDR2: MNHNS and SASEGT. The CDR3 runs to 14 residues. Here the CDR3 reads CASSEETVYNEQFF. The CDR3 DNA is TGTGCCAGCAGTGAAGAGACAGTATACAATGAGCAGTTCTTC.

The rearrangement links TRBV6-6 to TRBJ2-1, with a tentative D call TRBD1 (5 bases). Between the trimmed V and J ends, which lost 7 bases and 4 bases, there was a span of 8 bases. In germline, CDR1 is MNHNY, CDR2 SVGAGI (reference sequence). CDR3 length equals 12 residues. CDR3 amino acids: CASTQGYNEQFF. The DNA for the CDR3 is TGTGCCAGCACCCAGGGATACAATGAGCAGTTCTTC.

Sample share makes this clonotype large (0.1 to 1%). The chain joins TRBV11-3 to TRBJ2-1; D is uncertain. The J call may be faulty, since TRBJ2-7 better matches the DNA end. The CDR3 is made up of 12 amino acids. From germline, CDR1 is SGHNT and CDR2 YENEEA. The DNA for the CDR3 is TGTGCCAGCAGCTATTTTGAAGGCGAGCAGTACTTC. Amino acid sequence: CASSYFEGEQYF.

This chain joins TRBV7-2 and TRBJ2-1, with D possibly TRBD1 on 6 matching bases. The germline CDR1 and CDR2 sequences are SGHTA and FQGNSA. Trimming took 5 bases from V and 7 from J, leaving 15 bases between them. There are 14 residues in the CDR3. The CDR3 sequence is CASSAGNRVNEQFF. The CDR3 region has the DNA TGTGCCAGCAGCGCTGGAAACAGGGTTAATGAGCAGTTCTTC.

V is TRBV5-4 and J is TRBJ2-5; 7 bases map to TRBD1. The assigned J gene may be wrong: the sequence end matches TRBJ2-1 better. Looked up from germline, CDR1 is SGHNT and CDR2 is YYREEE (reference sequence). The CDR3 runs 14 residues. In DNA form, the CDR3 reads TGTGCCAGCAGCTTACAGGGGCCCCTCAATGAGCAGTTCTTC. As protein: CASSLQGPLNEQFF.

V is TRBV6-4 and J is TRBJ2-1; no reliable D call. The end of the DNA aligns better with TRBJ2-7, so the J call may be wrong. This CDR3 has 15 residues. Germline V gene lookup returns CDR1 MRHNA and CDR2 SNTAGT. Here the CDR3 reads CASSDSIVQIDEQYF. The CDR3 nucleotides are TGTGCCAGCAGTGACTCAATTGTACAGATTGATGAGCAGTACTTC.

This clonotype was recorded many times. The chain has TRBV7-6 and TRBJ2-2, with D possibly TRBD2 on 6 matching bases. Germline CDR1 reads SGHVS; CDR2 reads FNYEAQ. Trimming removed 2 bases from V and 3 bases from J, with 7 bases in between. This CDR3 has 14 amino acids. The CDR3 here is CASSLRGDTGELFF. The DNA of the CDR3 is TGTGCCAGCAGCTTACGCGGGGACACCGGGGAGCTGTTTTTT.

V and J are TRBV6-1 and TRBJ1-6; unclear D gene. V was trimmed by 7 bases and J by 6 bases, leaving 10 bases between them. The CDR3 is made up of 13 amino acids. CDR1 and CDR2 from the germline V gene are MNHNS and SASEGT. The CDR3 bases are TGTGCCAGCACCGAGAGGAGTAATTCACCCCTCCACTTT. Residues: CASTERSNSPLHF.

This clonotype was seen only once. V is TRBV12-3 or TRBV12-4 and J is TRBJ2-2; D tentatively reads TRBD1 or TRBD2 (5 bases each). This CDR3 is 13 amino acids long. Trimming shortened V by 9 bases and J by 1 base, and 9 bases separated the two germline ends. CDR3 sequence: CARRGQNTGELFF. For the CDR3, the DNA is TGTGCCAGGAGGGGTCAGAACACCGGGGAGCTGTTTTTT.

The gene calls are TRBV6-1 and TRBJ2-3, with TRBD2 matching over 9 bases. From germline, CDR1 is MNHNS and CDR2 SASEGT. The V segment lost 3 bases and the J segment 6 bases; nucleotides outside the gene matches: 7. The CDR3 has 15 amino acids. Here the CDR3 DNA reads TGTGCCAGCAGTGACGTTAGCGGGGGCCCCGATACGCAGTATTTT. It codes for CASSDVSGGPDTQYF.

The genes are TRBV6-6 and TRBJ2-5, with a possible D match to TRBD2 (6 bases). The CDR3 covers 15 residues. V was shortened by 2 bases and J by 11 bases, with 21 bases between the two germline ends. Germline-derived CDR1 and CDR2 are MNHNY and SVGAGI (reference sequence). CDR3 sequence (DNA): TGTGCCAGCAGTTACCTGGTGGGAGGTCGCGATGAGCAGTACTTC. This codes for CASSYLVGGRDEQYF.